This is a list of T cell receptor beta chains from one sample in a study of blood T cell repertoires in COVID-19. The protocol was immunoSEQ multiplex PCR, while the TCRdb copy is restricted to in-frame clones and leaves out a portion. The top ten clones hold about 4.3% of a sample with 80,000 to 100,000 clones, roughly 80% of them seen once. Sequencing was carried out using peripheral blood. The source is a man in his fifties or sixties with acute or convalescent COVID-19. The CDR3 runs from the conserved cysteine through the conserved F or W. A D gene is named only where the DNA matches it firmly. The size entry is marked missing in some rows and otherwise reads once, few, many or a size class.

abundance	v_gene	d_gene	j_gene	CDR3nt	CDR3aa
few	TRBV18	-	TRBJ1-3	TGTGCCAGCTCACCGAACCCTGACACAGGGACATCTGGAAACACCATATATTTT	CASSPNPDTGTSGNTIYF
-	TRBV6-2/TRBV6-3	-	TRBJ2-5	TGTGCCAGCAGCGATGGACAGAGCCTGGCCTACCAAGAGACCCAGTACTTC	CASSDGQSLAYQETQYF
-	TRBV6-6	TRBD2	TRBJ2-1	TGTGCCAGCTATGCTAGCGGGAGCAATGAGCAGTTCTTC	CASYASGSNEQFF
-	TRBV28	-	TRBJ1-3	TGTGCCAGCAGTGAACAGGGCCGAGCCTCTGGAAACACCATATATTTT	CASSEQGRASGNTIYF
-	TRBV3-1/TRBV3-2	TRBD1	TRBJ1-3	TGTGCCAGCAGCAGGACAGGGGGCTCAGGAAACACCATATATTTT	CASSRTGGSGNTIYF
-	TRBV19	TRBD2	TRBJ2-1	TGTGCCAGTAGTAGGTTAGCGGGAGGGCTTGAGCAGTTCTTC	CASSRLAGGLEQFF
-	TRBV12-5	TRBD2	TRBJ2-5	TGTGCTAGTGGTTTCCAGCGGGACGGAGAGACCCAGTACTTC	CASGFQRDGETQYF
-	TRBV30	-	TRBJ1-2	TGTGCCTGGAGCTCAGGGTACTATGGCTACACCTTC	CAWSSGYYGYTF
-	TRBV7-6	-	TRBJ1-1	TGTGTCTGGTGGGGCGGGAACACTGAAGCTTTCTTT	CVWWGGNTEAFF
-	TRBV6-5	-	TRBJ2-7	TGTGCCAGCAGTTTCCTAGGGGGTGAGCAGTACTTC	CASSFLGGEQYF
-	TRBV6-2/TRBV6-3	TRBD1	TRBJ1-2	TGTGCCAGCAGTTACCGGGACAGGCCTAATGGCTACACCTTC	CASSYRDRPNGYTF
-	TRBV7-2	TRBD1	TRBJ1-2	TGTGCCAGCAGCTTTGACAGGGGGAGCTATGGCTACACCTTC	CASSFDRGSYGYTF
-	TRBV5-1	TRBD1	TRBJ1-6	TGCGCCAGCAGCTTGTACGCGACAGGGCCTAATTCACCCCTCCACTTT	CASSLYATGPNSPLHF
-	TRBV4-1	-	TRBJ1-5	TGCGCCAGCAGCCAAATATCGCAGGGCAGCAATCAGCCCCAGCATTTT	CASSQISQGSNQPQHF
few	TRBV19	TRBD1	TRBJ2-1	TGTGCCAGTAACCAACCGGGGACAGGGGTGACATACAATGAGCAGTTCTTC	CASNQPGTGVTYNEQFF
-	TRBV4-3	TRBD1	TRBJ1-6	TGCGCCAGCAGCCAAGATTCTATGGGACAGATCTCACCCCTCCACTTT	CASSQDSMGQISPLHF
-	TRBV20-1	TRBD2	TRBJ2-1	TGCAGTGCTAGTTGGACTAGCAGATACAATGAGCAGTTCTTC	CSASWTSRYNEQFF
-	TRBV9	-	TRBJ2-1	TGTGCCAGCAGCGTGGCCCCTCCCAGTGAGCAGTTCTTC	CASSVAPPSEQFF
-	TRBV19	-	TRBJ2-1	TGTGCCAGTAGTATAGGGGACTTACAGGGGTTCTCCTACAATGAGCAGTTCTTC	CASSIGDLQGFSYNEQFF
-	TRBV7-9	-	TRBJ2-1	TGTGCCAGCAGCTTGACAGTCTCCTACAATGAGCAGTTCTTC	CASSLTVSYNEQFF
-	TRBV19	TRBD2	TRBJ2-2	TGTGCCAGTAACCGGTTTACTAGCGGGACCCTAAACACCGGGGAGCTGTTTTTT	CASNRFTSGTLNTGELFF
-	TRBV5-1	-	TRBJ1-2	TGCGCCAGCAGCGGGGCCCCTCAGGAGGGCTATGGCTACACCTTC	CASSGAPQEGYGYTF
-	TRBV5-1	-	TRBJ1-1	TGCGCCAGCAGCTTGGATAGGGGCTGGACTGAAGCTTTCTTT	CASSLDRGWTEAFF
-	TRBV18	-	TRBJ1-3	TGTGCCAGCTCACCAACTTTTGGGACTCAAGGCCTAACCAGCTCTGGAAACACCATATATTTT	CASSPTFGTQGLTSSGNTIYF
-	TRBV6-2/TRBV6-3	-	TRBJ2-7	TGTGCCAGCAGTTACCAGGGTAGCCCCTACGAGCAGTACTTC	CASSYQGSPYEQYF
-	TRBV30	-	TRBJ2-6	TGTGCCTGTCCACAGGGCTCTGGGGCCAACGTCCTGACTTTC	CACPQGSGANVLTF
-	TRBV11-3	-	TRBJ1-2	TGTGCCAGCAGCCGAGACAGGACGGATGGCTACACCTTC	CASSRDRTDGYTF
-	TRBV2	-	TRBJ2-7	TGTGCCAGCAGTGAAACGGGGATCTTCGGGGAGCAGTACTTC	CASSETGIFGEQYF
few	TRBV7-9	-	TRBJ1-1	TGTGCCAGCAGCTTAGTTCAGAACACTGAAGCTTTCTTT	CASSLVQNTEAFF
-	TRBV6-5	-	TRBJ1-1	TGTGCCAGCAGCCCCGGGGGGGCGGACACTGAAGCTTTCTTT	CASSPGGADTEAFF
-	TRBV4-3	-	TRBJ1-6	TGCGCCAGCAGCCAAGCGGCAGAGGATGGGTCGAGCTCCTATAATTCACCCCTCCACTTT	CASSQAAEDGSSSYNSPLHF
many	TRBV4-3	-	TRBJ1-4	TGCGCCAGCAGCCAATTAAGGGAGATCGGGGAACTTGCAACTAATGAAAAACTGTTTTTT	CASSQLREIGELATNEKLFF
-	TRBV11-3	-	TRBJ2-1	TGTGCCAGCAGCTTAGATCTAGAGACTGAGCAGTTCTTC	CASSLDLETEQFF
-	TRBV5-1	-	TRBJ1-1	TGCGCCAGCAGCATACAGGGATCGAACACTGAAGCTTTCTTT	CASSIQGSNTEAFF
-	TRBV30	-	TRBJ1-4	TGTGCCTGGGCTGTAGGACAGACAACTAATGAAAAACTGTTTTTT	CAWAVGQTTNEKLFF
many	TRBV7-3	TRBD1	TRBJ1-6	TGTGCCAGCAGCCCGACAGGGTCTTCCGATTCACCCCTCCACTTT	CASSPTGSSDSPLHF
-	TRBV21-1	-	TRBJ2-5	TGTGCCAGCAGCAACGGGACTAGCGGGGAGAGAGGGGAGACCCAGTACTTC	CASSNGTSGERGETQYF
-	TRBV29-1	TRBD2	TRBJ2-1	TGCAGCGTTGTGGGGGGGGACGCCTACAATGAGCAGTTCTTC	CSVVGGDAYNEQFF
-	TRBV27	TRBD1	TRBJ2-5	TGTGCCAGCAGTTCCCTCCGGGACAGGGATAGGGAGACCCAGTACTTC	CASSSLRDRDRETQYF
-	TRBV28	TRBD1	TRBJ1-5	TGTGCCAGCAGTTTATCGTTGACAGGGAGGACCAATCAGCCCCAGCATTTT	CASSLSLTGRTNQPQHF
-	TRBV5-1	TRBD2	TRBJ2-7	TGCGCCAGCAGCCCGGGGGGGTCCTACGAGCAGTACTTC	CASSPGGSYEQYF
-	TRBV7-2	-	TRBJ2-2	TGTGCCACCTCTCTAGCGATCACCGGGGAGCTGTTTTTT	CATSLAITGELFF
-	TRBV3-1/TRBV3-2	TRBD2	TRBJ2-5	TGTGCCAGCAGCCTCCTGACTAGCGGGATTAGAGGGGAGACCCAGTACTTC	CASSLLTSGIRGETQYF
once	TRBV5-4	TRBD2	TRBJ2-2	TGTGCCAGCAGCTATCCGACTAGCGGGAGTGTCTCCCGGGAGCTGTTTTTT	CASSYPTSGSVSRELFF
-	TRBV18	TRBD2	TRBJ2-7	TGTGCCAGCTCACTGGGTCCGGGACTAGCGGGAGCCGAGCAGTACTTC	CASSLGPGLAGAEQYF
-	TRBV7-8	TRBD2	TRBJ2-7	TGTGCCAGCAGCTTAAGGACTAGCGGGAGGAGTAGTAGCTACGAGCAGTACTTC	CASSLRTSGRSSSYEQYF
-	TRBV6-1	TRBD1	TRBJ2-7	TGTGCCAGCAGTGAAACGGGCAGGGGGCCTGACGAGCAGTACTTC	CASSETGRGPDEQYF
-	TRBV2	-	TRBJ1-4	TGTGCCAGCAAGGGCAGGGGCCTCACTAATGAAAAACTGTTTTTT	CASKGRGLTNEKLFF
-	TRBV10-1	-	TRBJ1-1	TGCGCCAGCAGTGAGTCGTGCGGGGCGGGTATGGTCACTGAAGCTTTCTTT	CASSESCGAGMVTEAFF
-	TRBV18	TRBD1	TRBJ2-2	TGTGCCAGCTCAGACAGGGACACCGGGGAGCTGTTTTTT	CASSDRDTGELFF
-	TRBV19	TRBD1	TRBJ2-3	TGTGCCAGTACAGGGGGCGTAGCAGATACGCAGTATTTT	CASTGGVADTQYF
-	TRBV19	-	TRBJ1-5	TGTGCCAGTAGGTATAGCAATCAGCCCCAGCATTTT	CASRYSNQPQHF
few	TRBV7-9	TRBD2	TRBJ2-7	TGTGCCAGCAGCTTACCCGAACTAGCGGGAGACTACGAGCAGTACTTC	CASSLPELAGDYEQYF
-	TRBV29-1	TRBD2	TRBJ2-5	TGCAGCGTCCATACTAGCGGGGGCCGGGAGACCCAGTACTTC	CSVHTSGGRETQYF
-	TRBV5-4	-	TRBJ2-6	TGTGCCAGCAGCTTAGTGACAGGCCCGGCCAACGTCCTGACTTTC	CASSLVTGPANVLTF
-	TRBV6-5	-	TRBJ1-2	TGTGCCAGCAGTCCAGGCCCGGACTATGGCTACACCTTC	CASSPGPDYGYTF
-	TRBV27	-	TRBJ1-1	TGTGCCAGCAGTGACCTCTACAGGGATTACACTGAAGCTTTCTTT	CASSDLYRDYTEAFF
-	TRBV6-4	-	TRBJ1-3	TGTGCCAGCAGTGACATGAAGTCCAGGGACTCTGGAAACACCATATATTTT	CASSDMKSRDSGNTIYF
-	TRBV19	TRBD1	TRBJ1-2	TGTGCCAGTAGTACACAGGGGGCAGATGGCTACACCTTC	CASSTQGADGYTF